Below, one T cell receptor beta chain is given with its context. This specimen belongs to a study of cytomegalovirus exposure and HLA in healthy donors. The table came from immunoSEQ multiplex PCR; TCRdb's copy has only in-frame clones and leaves some out. Of 160,000 or so clones listed, just under 90% are singletons. V was clipped by 7 bases and J by 8 bases; unmatched bases: 11. Per germline, CDR1 SQVTM and CDR2 ANQGSEA. The CDR3 length is 13 residues. This sequence originates from a woman aged 25-40 years in good health and CMV-seronegative. The specimen was PBMCs. The rearrangement links TRBV29-1 to TRBJ1-2; 9 nucleotides agree with TRBD1. The DNA of the CDR3 is TGCAGCGACATCGGGACAGGGTGGGAGGGCTACACCTTC. Protein sequence: CSDIGTGWEGYTF.